This T cell receptor beta chain was sequenced for a study of response to subunit inactivated influenza vaccine. Whole-study results and caveats: Each seasonal influenza vaccination recruits few new T cells, the authors suggested.

A note on this clonotype: What it binds is not known.

This CDR3 comprises 14 residues. Trimming shortened V by 5 bases and J by 0 bases, and 10 bases separated the two germline ends. Germline values: CDR1 SGHVS, CDR2 FQNEAQ. From the RT-PCR reads, TCRdb called clonotypes with MiXCR, one entry per CDR3 protein. The sample records about 520,000 distinct CDR3 sequences, around 7.9% being singletons. The J gene is TRBJ1-1, the V gene TRBV7-8; D unresolved. This TCR was sampled from a man in his fifties or sixties who received an inactivated influenza vaccine. This specimen consisted of PBMCs from blood, obtained roughly 24 months after vaccination. This CDR3 is CASSASQLNTEAFF. CDR3 coding DNA: TGTGCCAGCAGCGCCTCGCAGTTGAACACTGAAGCTTTCTTT.